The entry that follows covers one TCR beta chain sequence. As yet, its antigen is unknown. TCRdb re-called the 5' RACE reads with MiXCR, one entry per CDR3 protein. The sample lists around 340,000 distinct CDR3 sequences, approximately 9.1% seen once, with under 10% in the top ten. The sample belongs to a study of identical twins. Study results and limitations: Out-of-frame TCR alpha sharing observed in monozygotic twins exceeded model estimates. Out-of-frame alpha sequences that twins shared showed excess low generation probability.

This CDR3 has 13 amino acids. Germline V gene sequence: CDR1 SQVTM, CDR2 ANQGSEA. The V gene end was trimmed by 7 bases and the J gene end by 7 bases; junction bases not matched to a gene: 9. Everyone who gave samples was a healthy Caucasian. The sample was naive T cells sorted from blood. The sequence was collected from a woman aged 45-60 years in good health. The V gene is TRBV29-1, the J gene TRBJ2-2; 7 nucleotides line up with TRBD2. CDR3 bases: TGCAGCGCCTGGGGCGGGAGTAGCGGGGAGCTGTTTTTT. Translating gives CSAWGGSSGELFF.